The 13 T cell receptor beta chains below all came from one sample that was sequenced in a study of PD-1 blockade in mismatch repair-deficient tumors. TCRdb's copy holds only in-frame clones and misses some; the assay was immunoSEQ multiplex PCR. The sample consists of over 100,000 clones, over 60% of them appearing once. This sample comprised peripheral blood, obtained around 60 weeks after starting pembrolizumab. The source is an adult with mismatch repair-deficient cancer.

This clone has just one count. The gene calls are TRBV9 and TRBJ2-2; 9 bases are a match to TRBD2. With V trimmed by 3 bases and J by 7 bases, 7 bases remained unmatched. CDR1 and CDR2 (germline): SGDLS, YYNGEE. The CDR3 length is 15 residues. Here the CDR3 DNA reads TGTGCCAGCAGCGGGGGACTAGCTTCTCACGGGGAGCTGTTTTTT. Translation: CASSGGLASHGELFF.

This clone appeared once. The J gene is TRBJ2-3, the V gene TRBV29-1; 9 bases align to TRBD2. CDR1 and CDR2 (germline): SQVTM, ANQGSEA. V was clipped by 6 bases and J by 2 bases; unmatched bases: 12. This CDR3 is 16 amino acids long. Written as DNA, the CDR3 is TGCAGCGTGGCTAAAAGAGGGACTAGCAACACAGATACGCAGTATTTT. This translates into CSVAKRGTSNTDTQYF.

J is TRBJ2-1 and V is TRBV19, with 9 positions matching TRBD2. V gave up 0 bases and J gave up 0 bases; unmatched junction bases: 6. The CDR3 covers 18 residues. Germline lookup yields CDR1 LNHDA and CDR2 SQIVND (reference sequence). The CDR3 nucleotides read TGTGCCAGTAGTATAGAGGGGCTAGCGGGGAGCTCCTACAATGAGCAGTTCTTC. This encodes CASSIEGLAGSSYNEQFF.

This chain uses TRBV4-3 with TRBJ2-7; 13 bases fit TRBD2. Trimming cost V 5 bases and J 6 bases; bases outside gene matches: 7. The CDR3 spans 15 residues. The germline V gene encodes CDR1 LGHNA and CDR2 YSLEER. CDR3 loop: CASSSGLAGTSEQYF. The CDR3 DNA is TGCGCCAGCAGCTCGGGACTAGCGGGAACCTCCGAGCAGTACTTC.

There are a few counts of this clone. This rearrangement joins TRBV9 to TRBJ1-5; 12 bases align to TRBD1. This CDR3 spans 16 amino acids. In germline, CDR1 is SGDLS, CDR2 YYNGEE. Trimming removed 0 bases from V and 8 bases from J; junction bases left unmatched: 6. The CDR3 DNA follows: TGTGCCAGCAGCGTAGCGGGACAGGGGGCCGGGGAGCCCCAGCATTTT. Translating it yields CASSVAGQGAGEPQHF.

This clone showed up just once. This chain connects TRBV29-1 to TRBJ2-3, with D perhaps matching TRBD2 (6 bases). The CDR3 extends over 13 amino acids. The V end lost 4 bases, the J end lost 3 bases, and 11 bases lay between the germline ends. The germline gives CDR1 SQVTM, CDR2 ANQGSEA. The CDR3 loop is CSVAQGGTDTQYF. DNA for the CDR3: TGCAGCGTTGCGCAGGGAGGAACAGATACGCAGTATTTT.

The chain recombines TRBV12-5 with TRBJ2-5, with TRBD2 identical over 9 bases. V lost 0 bases, J lost 3 bases, and 2 bases stayed unmatched. The CDR3 is made up of 15 amino acids. Germline V lookup: CDR1 LGHNT, CDR2 FRNRAP. CDR3 sequence (DNA): TGTGCTAGTGGTTTGGTAGCGGGAGGTAAAGAGACCCAGTACTTC. Protein product: CASGLVAGGKETQYF.

V gene TRBV30 combines with J gene TRBJ2-1; D unresolved. CDR3 length equals 11 residues. Germline V lookup: CDR1 GTSNPN, CDR2 SVGIG (reference sequence). Trimming removed 3 bases at V and 4 bases at J, with 4 bases between. The CDR3 spells CAWRRYNEQFF. CDR3 bases: TGTGCCTGGAGGCGATACAATGAGCAGTTCTTC.

The J gene is TRBJ1-4, the V gene TRBV5-6; D is unresolved. From germline, CDR1 is SGHDT and CDR2 YYEEEE. V was trimmed by 2 bases and J by 4 bases, leaving 9 bases between them. This CDR3 spans 14 amino acids. CDR3 bases: TGTGCCAGCAGCTTTAATCAGATTAATGAAAAACTGTTTTTT. This encodes CASSFNQINEKLFF. The full variable domain, with the rest looked up from reference TRBV5-6 and TRBJ1-4, is DAGVTQSPTHLIKTRGQQVTLRCSPKSGHDTVSWYQQALGQGPQFIFQYYEEEERQRGNFPDRFSGHQFPNYSSELNVNALLLGDSALYLCASSFNQINEKLFFGSGTQLSVL.

The chain carries TRBV5-6 and TRBJ1-1; D not resolved. Germline assignment: CDR1 SGHDT and CDR2 YYEEEE. V gave up 4 bases and J gave up 0 bases, with 16 bases separating them. The CDR3 runs 16 residues. CDR3 amino acids: CASSPPGTALNTEAFF. The CDR3 nucleotides read TGTGCCAGCAGCCCGCCCGGAACAGCGTTGAACACTGAAGCTTTCTTT.

The chain couples TRBV7-9 to TRBJ2-5, with D possibly matching TRBD2 (5 bases). This CDR3 has 17 residues. V lost 1 base and J 4 bases, leaving 19 bases between the germline ends. Germline CDR1 and CDR2: SEHNR and FQNEAQ (reference sequence). As DNA, the CDR3 is TGTGCCAGCAGCTTAGGGGCAACACTAGACGGTAGAGAGACCCAGTACTTC. Translated, it gives CASSLGATLDGRETQYF. The full variable domain, with the rest looked up from reference TRBV7-9 and TRBJ2-5, is DTGVSQNPRHKITKRGQNVTFRCDPISEHNRLYWYRQTLGQGPEFLTYFQNEAQLEKSRLLSDRFSAERPKGSFSTLEIQRTEQGDSAMYLCASSLGATLDGRETQYFGPGTRLLVL.

The table lists this clone with a count of one. The chain uses TRBV6-6 and TRBJ1-1, with D unresolved. Germline-derived CDR1 and CDR2 are MNHNY and SVGAGI (reference sequence). V was shortened by 7 bases and J by 1 base, with 10 bases between the two germline ends. CDR3 length: 13 amino acids. The CDR3 DNA is TGTGCCAGCAAGAGGGAGAGGAACACTGAAGCTTTCTTT. Protein product: CASKRERNTEAFF.

This sequence joins TRBV5-8 and TRBJ2-1; 7 bases are shared with TRBD2. V was clipped by 4 bases and J by 6 bases; unmatched bases: 7. Germline V gene lookup returns CDR1 SGHTS and CDR2 YDEGEE. The CDR3 is 14 residues long. The CDR3 here is CASSALAEGNEQFF. The CDR3 DNA reads as TGTGCCAGCAGCGCCCTAGCGGAAGGCAATGAGCAGTTCTTC. Full variable domain (rest looked up from reference TRBV5-8 and TRBJ2-1): EAGVTQSPTHLIKTRGQQATLRCSPISGHTSVYWYQQALGLGLQFLLWYDEGEERNRGNFPPRFSGRQFPNYSSELNVNALELEDSALYLCASSALAEGNEQFFGPGTRLTVL.